The entry that follows covers one T cell receptor (beta chain) sequence. The sample comes from a study of blood T cells in healthy people across ages. Through a sample-barcoded 5' primer and a J-beta primer mix, a second PCR was run for roughly 6 to 11 cycles. MiXCR, run by TCRdb on the 5' RACE reads, gives a single entry per CDR3 protein. The profile covers hundreds of thousands of distinct CDR3 sequences, with roughly 50% appearing a single time and roughly 34% taken by the ten largest. The sequenced material came from blood. This TCR was recovered from a man between 60 and 70 years old in good health.

As DNA, the CDR3 is TGTGCCGTTGGTCAGACGAACACCGGGGAGCTGTTTTTT. Its protein is CAVGQTNTGELFF. The chain recombines TRBV6-5 with TRBJ2-2; D is uncertain. The germline V and J ends were trimmed by 11 bases and 0 bases, with 10 bases remaining between them. The CDR3 has 13 residues. In germline, CDR1 is MNHEY, CDR2 SVGAGI.